A selection of T cell receptor beta chains follows, all from one sample in a study of shared clonotypes between healthy human individuals. The table came from immunoSEQ multiplex PCR; TCRdb's copy has only in-frame clones and leaves some out. This sample has 2,500,000 or so clones, with 85% to 95% found just once. The sequencing sample was made of naive CD4+ T cells from PBMCs. The receptor set was obtained from a man between 18 and 35 years old in good health. Some clones in this sample may be carry-over from other donors' samples. Both conserved end residues are part of each CDR3. D genes are given only for firm matches. Clone size, where shown, is once, few, many, or a class for clones that have expanded.

size	V	J	D	DNA	CDR3
.	TRBV5-4	TRBJ1-1	TRBD1	TGTGCCAGCAACCAAGGAGGGGGCGATACTGAAGCTTTCTTT	CASNQGGGDTEAFF
.	TRBV27	TRBJ1-6	.	TGTGCCAGCAGCCGGACTGATAATTCACCCCTCCACTTT	CASSRTDNSPLHF
.	TRBV5-1	TRBJ1-5	TRBD1	TGCGCCAGCAGCGCCGACAGGGATCAGCCCCAGCATTTT	CASSADRDQPQHF
few	TRBV5-4	TRBJ1-1	.	TGTGCCAGCAGTCGGGACATGAACACTGAAGCTTTCTTT	CASSRDMNTEAFF
.	TRBV9	TRBJ2-5	.	TGTGCCAGCAGCGTAGGGCAGGGGCCCTGGGGGGAGACCCAGTACTTC	CASSVGQGPWGETQYF
.	TRBV9	TRBJ2-5	TRBD1	TGTGCCAGCAGCGGGGACAGGGCTCGGTCAGAGACCCAGTACTTC	CASSGDRARSETQYF
.	TRBV5-1	TRBJ2-7	.	TGCGCCAGCAGCTTGGCGACAGTCTACGAGCAGTACTTC	CASSLATVYEQYF
once	TRBV5-1	TRBJ2-7	TRBD2	TGCGCCAGCAGCCCCGGGACTAGCGGCTACGAGCAGTACTTC	CASSPGTSGYEQYF
.	TRBV5-1	TRBJ1-6	TRBD1	TGCGCCAGCAGCCCACAGGGGGATAATTCACCCCTCCACTTT	CASSPQGDNSPLHF
.	TRBV5-4	TRBJ1-1	.	TGTGCCAGCAGCTTGGCGGGGACCCCCAGGGGAGCTTTCTTT	CASSLAGTPRGAFF
.	TRBV5-5	TRBJ1-4	.	TGTGCCAGCAGCTTGGGACCTCGGGAAGAAAAACTGTTTTTT	CASSLGPREEKLFF
.	TRBV9	TRBJ1-2	.	TGTGCCAGCAGCGAGGACTGGATTTATGGCTACACCTTC	CASSEDWIYGYTF
.	TRBV2	TRBJ2-2	.	TGTGCCAGCAGTGAAGCGAGGACCGGGGAGCTGTTTTTT	CASSEARTGELFF
.	TRBV7-9	TRBJ1-2	TRBD1	TGTGCCAGCAGCTTAGTGGGACAGGGGGGTGGCTACACCTTC	CASSLVGQGGGYTF
.	TRBV10-2	TRBJ1-2	TRBD1	TGCGCCGTATCGGGACAGGGTTCCGTTAACTATGGCTACACCTTC	CAVSGQGSVNYGYTF
.	TRBV20-1	TRBJ2-1	.	TGCAGCATTAAAGGCAATGAGCAGTTCTTC	CSIKGNEQFF
.	TRBV7-9	TRBJ2-1	.	TGTGCCAGCAGCTTAATGGGAATCGATGAGCAGTTCTTC	CASSLMGIDEQFF
.	TRBV25-1	TRBJ1-2	TRBD1	TGTGCCAGCAGTCCTCGACAGGGGGCCCTTGGCTACACCTTC	CASSPRQGALGYTF
.	TRBV5-1	TRBJ2-5	.	TGCGCCAGCAGCTTGGATCGGCGTACTCAAGAGACCCAGTACTTC	CASSLDRRTQETQYF
few	TRBV6-5	TRBJ2-7	.	TGTGCCAGCAGGCGCCTGCCGAGAAGCTACGAGCAGTACTTC	CASRRLPRSYEQYF
.	TRBV5-1	TRBJ2-2	.	TGCGCCAGCAGCTTGGAGGTTGGGAACACCGGGGAGCTGTTTTTT	CASSLEVGNTGELFF
.	TRBV19	TRBJ1-2	.	TGTGCCAGTAGTATCATTCGAGGGGGCTACACCTTC	CASSIIRGGYTF
.	TRBV19	TRBJ2-7	TRBD2	TGTGCCAGTAGCGCGGGGGCTAGCGGGGCCTACGAGCAGTACTTC	CASSAGASGAYEQYF
once	TRBV5-1	TRBJ2-7	TRBD2	TGCGCCAGCAGAAGGACTAGCGGGAGCTACGAGCAGTACTTC	CASRRTSGSYEQYF
few	TRBV18	TRBJ2-1	.	TGTGCCAGCTCACCGGCACAGGGAATCGATGAGCAGTTCTTC	CASSPAQGIDEQFF
.	TRBV7-9	TRBJ1-4	.	TGTGCCAGCAGCTTTGGGGCCCTGCGAAGCTATGAAAAACTGTTTTTT	CASSFGALRSYEKLFF
.	TRBV5-1	TRBJ2-5	TRBD2	TGCGCCAGCAGCTTCGCCGGGACTAGCGGGGGGTACCAAGAGACCCAGTACTTC	CASSFAGTSGGYQETQYF
once	TRBV11-2	TRBJ1-1	.	TGTGCCAGCAGCTTAAATCGAGCGGGGGCTAACACTGAAGCTTTCTTT	CASSLNRAGANTEAFF
.	TRBV4-2	TRBJ2-7	TRBD1	TGTGCCAGCAGCCGGCCGGGACAGGGCCACTACGAGCAGTACTTC	CASSRPGQGHYEQYF
.	TRBV28	TRBJ2-3	TRBD2	TGTGCCAGCAGTCTACCTAGCGGGAGCGGCGCAGATACGCAGTATTTT	CASSLPSGSGADTQYF
.	TRBV27	TRBJ2-7	TRBD1	TGTGCCAGCACAAAGGGGGACAGGGGGAGCTCCTACGAGCAGTACTTC	CASTKGDRGSSYEQYF
.	TRBV14	TRBJ1-4	TRBD1	TGTGCCAGCAGCCAAGTTCGAGGGACAGCTCTGTTTTTT	CASSQVRGTALFF
.	TRBV5-1	TRBJ1-2	.	TGCGCCAGCAGTCCGGGTTTCACTACTAACTATGGCTACACCTTC	CASSPGFTTNYGYTF
.	TRBV4-1	TRBJ2-7	TRBD1	TGCGCCAGCAGCCTCGGGACAGGGGCCTACGAGCAGTACTTC	CASSLGTGAYEQYF
.	TRBV9	TRBJ2-3	.	TGTGCCAGCAGCGTATCTCCCACCCCGAGCACAGATACGCAGTATTTT	CASSVSPTPSTDTQYF
few	TRBV7-3	TRBJ2-2	.	TGTGCCAGCAGCTATGGGAACAGCTTCACCGGGGAGCTGTTTTTT	CASSYGNSFTGELFF
.	TRBV12-5	TRBJ2-1	TRBD2	TGTGCTAGTGGTGATACAATAGCGGGAGTGGGCAATGAGCAGTTCTTC	CASGDTIAGVGNEQFF
once	TRBV4-3	TRBJ2-1	.	TGCGCCAGCAGCCGCTCAACTAGGGGCGCCTACAATGAGCAGTTCTTC	CASSRSTRGAYNEQFF
.	TRBV11-3	TRBJ2-6	TRBD1	TGTGCCAGCAGCCCCGGGACAGGGCTCCCTGGGGCCAACGTCCTGACTTTC	CASSPGTGLPGANVLTF
.	TRBV4-3	TRBJ2-5	.	TGCGCCAGCAGCCAAGACTGGTCCCCGGGCCCCCGGGGATGGCGCGAGACCCAGTACTTC	CASSQDWSPGPRGWRETQYF
.	TRBV4-1	TRBJ1-5	.	TGCGCCAGCAGCCAAGGGACAGCATTCAATCAGCCCCAGCATTTT	CASSQGTAFNQPQHF
.	TRBV7-2	TRBJ2-7	.	TGTGCCAGCAGTTTAGGTTTGTCCTACGAGCAGTACTTC	CASSLGLSYEQYF
once	TRBV28	TRBJ2-5	.	TGTGCCAGCAGTCTTCCGGGGGAGACCCAGTACTTC	CASSLPGETQYF
.	TRBV11-2	TRBJ2-7	TRBD1	TGTGCCAGCAGCTTAGATATGGGACAGACCGAGCAGTACTTC	CASSLDMGQTEQYF
.	TRBV27	TRBJ2-7	TRBD1	TGTGCCAGCAGTTATATTCTGGGACAGAACTACGAGCAGTACTTC	CASSYILGQNYEQYF
.	TRBV28	TRBJ2-1	.	TGTGCCAGCAGCTCACCGGCGGGGACGGCCCATGAGCAGTTCTTC	CASSSPAGTAHEQFF
.	TRBV7-8	TRBJ2-5	TRBD2	TGTGCCAGCAGCCTCCAGCGGCCGGGACTAGCGGGAGGGCGAGCGGAGACCCAGTACTTC	CASSLQRPGLAGGRAETQYF
.	TRBV14	TRBJ1-1	TRBD1	TGTGCCAGCAGCCAAGATCTACGGACAGGAGAAGCTTTCTTT	CASSQDLRTGEAFF
.	TRBV4-3	TRBJ1-5	.	TGCGCCAGCAGCCTGGAAGTCAATCAGCCCCAGCATTTT	CASSLEVNQPQHF
.	TRBV5-1	TRBJ1-4	.	TGCGCCAGCAACAACGGGAACACCGGTAATGAAAAACTGTTTTTT	CASNNGNTGNEKLFF
.	TRBV30	TRBJ1-6	.	TGTGCCTGGAGTGTACGATCTGCAGGGAGGAATTCACCCCTCCACTTT	CAWSVRSAGRNSPLHF
.	TRBV10-3	TRBJ1-3	.	TGTGCCATCAGTGAGAGTAGCCGTAGGGGAAACACCATATATTTT	CAISESSRRGNTIYF
.	TRBV6-1	TRBJ2-5	.	TGTGCCAGCAGCCTTGGGGTACGGGAGACCCAGTACTTC	CASSLGVRETQYF